Shown below are 13 T cell receptor beta chains from a single sample sequenced in a study of shared clonotypes between healthy human individuals. TCRdb keeps only in-frame clones here, not all; method: immunoSEQ multiplex PCR. The repertoire includes about 380,000 clones, about 96% of them detected once, and around 0.29% sits in the top ten. Sequenced: memory CD8+ T cells sorted from blood. Subset in this sample: CD45RO+ cells pooled with CCR7-negative TemRA cells. Receptors originate from a man aged 30 to 45 in good health.

The rearrangement joins TRBV6-5 to TRBJ2-7; the D is unclear. The J call may not be correct, given that the DNA end is closer to TRBJ2-1. CDR3 size: 12 residues. Germline loops: CDR1 MNHEY, CDR2 SVGAGI. CDR3 DNA: TGTGCCAGCAGTTCTCATCTATCTCCGCAGTTCTTC. It codes for CASSSHLSPQFF.

This chain uses TRBV19 with TRBJ1-1, with 8 bases fitting TRBD1. After removal of 5 bases from V and 1 base from J, the junction contained 18 bases not matched to a gene. Germline CDR1 reads LNHDA; CDR2 reads SQIVND (reference sequence). The CDR3 runs 19 residues. CDR3 nucleotide sequence: TGTGCCAGTAGTGAGACTCCCCCGGCAGGGGGCATCACGAACACTGAAGCTTTCTTT. It specifies CASSETPPAGGITNTEAFF.

The V gene is TRBV19, the J gene TRBJ1-2, with D unclear. V lost 6 bases, J lost 8 bases, and 19 bases lay in between. From germline, CDR1 is LNHDA and CDR2 SQIVND (reference sequence). This CDR3 spans 14 amino acids. This CDR3 reads CASSPRAGPLGYTF. CDR3 nucleotides: TGTGCCAGTAGCCCAAGGGCTGGCCCCCTCGGCTACACCTTC.

The rearrangement links TRBV11-3 to TRBJ2-7, with 7 bases identical to TRBD1. In germline, CDR1 is SGHNT, CDR2 YENEEA. The CDR3 contains 13 residues. The V and J ends lost 3 bases and 3 bases, in that order; junction bases with no gene match: 2. The CDR3 DNA is TGTGCCAGCAGCTTCGCAGGGGGCTACGAGCAGTACTTC. Its translation: CASSFAGGYEQYF.

The J gene is TRBJ1-3, the V gene TRBV5-1, with unresolved D. The CDR3 spans 15 residues. Looked up from germline, CDR1 is SGHRS and CDR2 is YFSETQ. Trimming stripped 0 bases from V and 0 bases from J, with 7 bases between. This chain's CDR3 is CASSLAKPSGNTIYF. In nucleotides, the CDR3 is TGCGCCAGCAGCTTGGCCAAGCCCTCTGGAAACACCATATATTTT.

As regards this clone: The junction departs from the called germline gene at one end, perhaps through a read error. This chain connects TRBV7-7 to TRBJ1-5, with 7 bases identical to TRBD1. Germline V gene sequence: CDR1 SSHAT, CDR2 FNYEAQ (reference sequence). The CDR3 loop spans 15 amino acids. The CDR3 DNA reads as TGTGCTAGCAGCTACGACAGGGAACGCAATCAGCCCCAGCATTTT. Its translation: CASSYDRERNQPQHF.

The chain employs TRBV5-4 and TRBJ2-7; 9 bases are shared with TRBD2. This CDR3 spans 13 amino acids. Germline lookup yields CDR1 SGHNT and CDR2 YYREEE (reference sequence). Losses at the gene ends were 5 bases for V and 1 base for J; bases not matched to a gene: 1. The CDR3 DNA reads TGTGCCAGCAGGGCGGGGGGGTCCTACGAGCAGTACTTC. It translates to CASRAGGSYEQYF.

V usage is TRBV6-5 and J usage is TRBJ2-7, with TRBD1 identical over 11 bases. The CDR3 sequence is 16 residues long. From germline, CDR1 is MNHEY and CDR2 SVGAGI. J was trimmed by 7 bases and V by 2 bases; bases with no gene match: 10. CDR3: CASSYTPGQGAREQYF. Here the CDR3 DNA reads TGTGCCAGCAGTTACACCCCCGGACAGGGGGCGCGAGAGCAGTACTTC.

V usage is TRBV11-3 and J usage is TRBJ2-1; no reliable D call. Deletions cut 3 bases from V and 5 bases from J, with 11 bases between. The CDR3 consists of 14 residues. Germline V CDR1 and CDR2: SGHNT, YENEEA. This chain's CDR3 is CASSFSTANNEQFF. Written as DNA, the CDR3 is TGTGCCAGCAGCTTCTCGACGGCCAACAATGAGCAGTTCTTC.

V is TRBV10-3 and J is TRBJ2-5; D remains unclear. V lost 7 bases to trimming and J lost 5 bases, with 14 bases between them. This CDR3 has 13 residues. Germline assignment: CDR1 ENHRY and CDR2 SYGVKD. Here the CDR3 reads CAIKSPALETQYF. CDR3 sequence (DNA): TGTGCCATCAAAAGTCCAGCGTTGGAGACCCAGTACTTC.

The rearrangement uses TRBV9 and TRBJ2-7; 12 bases are shared with TRBD2. Unmatched junction bases numbered 7, after V lost 2 bases and J lost 4 bases. Germline values: CDR1 SGDLS, CDR2 YYNGEE. The CDR3 length is 16 residues. CDR3 loop: CASSVAGLAGPYEQYF. As DNA, the CDR3 is TGTGCCAGCAGCGTGGCGGGACTAGCGGGCCCTTACGAGCAGTACTTC.

This chain links TRBV6-1 with TRBJ1-1; possible D gene TRBD1, 6 bases. Germline V gene sequence: CDR1 MNHNS, CDR2 SASEGT. Trimming cost V 7 bases and J 3 bases, with 15 bases left between them. The CDR3 loop spans 14 amino acids. The CDR3 spells CASTKGGGYTEAFF. The DNA for the CDR3 is TGTGCCAGCACCAAAGGAGGGGGGTACACTGAAGCTTTCTTT.

The V and J genes are TRBV11-2 and TRBJ2-2, with 10 positions matching TRBD2. CDR1 and CDR2 from the germline V gene are SGHAT and FQNNGV. The CDR3 has 14 residues. V lost 5 bases to trimming and J lost 4 bases; unmatched junction nucleotides: 1. CDR3 residues: CASSRTSGTGELFF. CDR3 sequence (DNA): TGTGCCAGCAGCCGGACTAGCGGCACCGGGGAGCTGTTTTTT. Combining the CDR3 with reference TRBV11-2 and TRBJ2-2 gives the whole variable domain EAGVAQSPRYKIIEKRQSVAFWCNPISGHATLYWYQQILGQGPKLLIQFQNNGVVDDSQLPKDRFSAERLKGVDSTLKIQPAKLEDSAVYLCASSRTSGTGELFFGEGSRLTVL.